These T cell receptor beta chains were read from a single sample in a study of T cell responses to AZD1222 COVID-19 vaccine. Method: immunoSEQ multiplex PCR; TCRdb's copy keeps in-frame clones and lacks some. Of around 160,000 clones listed, about nine tenths were seen once; the top ten hold approximately 3%. Sequences were derived from peripheral blood, sampled on day 0 of MenACWY control vaccination. The source is an adult in good health. CDR3s include the opening cysteine and the closing phenylalanine or tryptophan. The order of the fields is D gene, J gene, clone size, V gene, CDR3 DNA, CDR3 protein. The D gene is left open where the match is weak. Expanded clones get a size class; other rows say once, few or many, or leave the size out.

D gene: TRBD2
J gene: TRBJ2-7
clone size: .
V gene: TRBV12-3/TRBV12-4
CDR3 DNA: TGTGCCAGCAGTCCTGGGACTAGAGTCGAGCAGTACTTC
CDR3 protein: CASSPGTRVEQYF

D gene: .
J gene: TRBJ2-1
clone size: .
V gene: TRBV6-5
CDR3 DNA: TGTGCCAGCAGTCCAAATAGACAGGTTTACAATGAGCAGTTCTTC
CDR3 protein: CASSPNRQVYNEQFF

D gene: TRBD2
J gene: TRBJ2-5
clone size: .
V gene: TRBV9
CDR3 DNA: TGTGCCAGCAGCGTAGCTAGGACTAGCGGGGAGACCCAGTACTTC
CDR3 protein: CASSVARTSGETQYF

D gene: TRBD2
J gene: TRBJ2-1
clone size: .
V gene: TRBV7-9
CDR3 DNA: TGTGCCAGCAGCGCCCTTCTGACTAGCGGGAGTAGGAATGAGCAGTTCTTC
CDR3 protein: CASSALLTSGSRNEQFF

D gene: .
J gene: TRBJ1-1
clone size: once
V gene: TRBV7-2
CDR3 DNA: TGTGCCAGCAGCCCAGCCCTTACCCCTGAAGCTTTCTTT
CDR3 protein: CASSPALTPEAFF

D gene: .
J gene: TRBJ2-5
clone size: .
V gene: TRBV6-1
CDR3 DNA: TGTGCCAGCAGTGAAAGGGGGACATATTCCCGGGAGACCCAGTACTTC
CDR3 protein: CASSERGTYSRETQYF

D gene: .
J gene: TRBJ2-1
clone size: .
V gene: TRBV3-1/TRBV3-2
CDR3 DNA: TGTGCCAGCAGCCAAGATAAGACTCCCTCCTACAATGAGCAGTTCTTC
CDR3 protein: CASSQDKTPSYNEQFF

D gene: TRBD2
J gene: TRBJ2-7
clone size: .
V gene: TRBV9
CDR3 DNA: TGTGCCAGCAGAGGTGATGGGCGGGGGACCTACGAGCAGTACTTC
CDR3 protein: CASRGDGRGTYEQYF

D gene: .
J gene: TRBJ2-2
clone size: few
V gene: TRBV6-6
CDR3 DNA: TGTGCCAGCAGTTACGTAGGGACTCAATTGGGCGGGGAGCTGTTTTTT
CDR3 protein: CASSYVGTQLGGELFF

D gene: .
J gene: TRBJ2-7
clone size: .
V gene: TRBV27
CDR3 DNA: TGTGCCAGCAGTTTCCAGGCAGTGCTTCCCTACGAGCAGTACTTC
CDR3 protein: CASSFQAVLPYEQYF

D gene: .
J gene: TRBJ2-7
clone size: .
V gene: TRBV7-9
CDR3 DNA: TGTGCCAGCAGCCGAGGACAGATAAACTCCTACGAGCAGTACTTC
CDR3 protein: CASSRGQINSYEQYF

D gene: .
J gene: TRBJ2-2
clone size: .
V gene: TRBV9
CDR3 DNA: TGTGCCAGCAGCGTAGGGAGTTCCACCGGGGAGCTGTTTTTT
CDR3 protein: CASSVGSSTGELFF

D gene: .
J gene: TRBJ1-1
clone size: once
V gene: TRBV6-5
CDR3 DNA: TGTGCCAGCAGATTTCGGGGGGTGAACACTGAAGCTTTCTTT
CDR3 protein: CASRFRGVNTEAFF

D gene: TRBD1
J gene: TRBJ1-2
clone size: .
V gene: TRBV11-2
CDR3 DNA: TGTGCCAGCAGCTATCGGACAGGGATCGGTGGCTACACCTTC
CDR3 protein: CASSYRTGIGGYTF

D gene: .
J gene: TRBJ2-7
clone size: .
V gene: TRBV21-1
CDR3 DNA: TGTGCCAGCAGACTACAGAGGTTCATCAACTTC
CDR3 protein: CASRLQRFINF

D gene: .
J gene: TRBJ2-7
clone size: .
V gene: TRBV2
CDR3 DNA: TGTGCCAGCAAGGAGGTGTTATCCTACGAGCAGTACTTC
CDR3 protein: CASKEVLSYEQYF

D gene: .
J gene: TRBJ1-6
clone size: .
V gene: TRBV10-2
CDR3 DNA: TGCGCCAGCTCCGGACAGTATAATTCACCCCTCCACTTT
CDR3 protein: CASSGQYNSPLHF

D gene: .
J gene: TRBJ2-7
clone size: .
V gene: TRBV27
CDR3 DNA: TGTGCCAGCAGTTTATCGGGACTGACATCCTACGAGCAGTACTTC
CDR3 protein: CASSLSGLTSYEQYF

D gene: TRBD2
J gene: TRBJ2-3
clone size: .
V gene: TRBV28
CDR3 DNA: TGTGCCAGCAGTCCTTCTAGCGGGGGCACAGATACGCAGTATTTT
CDR3 protein: CASSPSSGGTDTQYF

D gene: TRBD1
J gene: TRBJ2-7
clone size: .
V gene: TRBV25-1
CDR3 DNA: TGTGCCAGCAGTGGGACAGGCGACTCCTACGAGCAGTACTTC
CDR3 protein: CASSGTGDSYEQYF

D gene: .
J gene: TRBJ2-1
clone size: .
V gene: TRBV7-2
CDR3 DNA: TGTGCCAGCAGCTTTACGGGGCGCAATGAGCAGTTCTTC
CDR3 protein: CASSFTGRNEQFF

D gene: .
J gene: TRBJ1-2
clone size: .
V gene: TRBV30
CDR3 DNA: TGTGCCTGGCCCTCGCAGGGTGGTGGCTACACCTTC
CDR3 protein: CAWPSQGGGYTF

D gene: TRBD1
J gene: TRBJ1-2
clone size: .
V gene: TRBV30
CDR3 DNA: TGTGCCTGGCAGAGACAGGGGGGACGCTATGGCTACACCTTC
CDR3 protein: CAWQRQGGRYGYTF

D gene: .
J gene: TRBJ2-2
clone size: .
V gene: TRBV10-1
CDR3 DNA: TGCGCCAGCAGTGAGGAGGGGAGAGGGGAGCTGTTTTTT
CDR3 protein: CASSEEGRGELFF

D gene: .
J gene: TRBJ1-4
clone size: .
V gene: TRBV27
CDR3 DNA: TGTGCCAGCAGTTTATCCCTGACCGGGGGGTATGAAAAACTGTTTTTT
CDR3 protein: CASSLSLTGGYEKLFF

D gene: .
J gene: TRBJ1-2
clone size: .
V gene: TRBV6-1
CDR3 DNA: TGTGCCAGCAGTGAAAGGGCCTCTCGGGGCTACACCTTC
CDR3 protein: CASSERASRGYTF

D gene: .
J gene: TRBJ1-1
clone size: .
V gene: TRBV14
CDR3 DNA: TGTGCCAGCAGCCGGATCGAAAGGGGCAGGCTGAACACTGAAGCTTTCTTT
CDR3 protein: CASSRIERGRLNTEAFF

D gene: .
J gene: TRBJ1-1
clone size: .
V gene: TRBV12-5
CDR3 DNA: TGTGCTAGTGGCCCCAGGGAGGACACTGAAGCTTTCTTT
CDR3 protein: CASGPREDTEAFF

D gene: .
J gene: TRBJ1-1
clone size: .
V gene: TRBV7-2
CDR3 DNA: TGTGCCAGCAGCCCGATCCCGGGGATGAACACTGAAGCTTTCTTT
CDR3 protein: CASSPIPGMNTEAFF

D gene: TRBD1
J gene: TRBJ2-1
clone size: .
V gene: TRBV29-1
CDR3 DNA: TGCAGCGTTGAATCGGACAGGGGCGAAAAGAATGAGCAGTTCTTC
CDR3 protein: CSVESDRGEKNEQFF

D gene: .
J gene: TRBJ1-1
clone size: .
V gene: TRBV28
CDR3 DNA: TGTGCCAGCAAGGACGCAATGAACACTGAAGCTTTCTTT
CDR3 protein: CASKDAMNTEAFF

D gene: .
J gene: TRBJ1-2
clone size: .
V gene: TRBV20-1
CDR3 DNA: TGCAGTGCTAGAGGGACTGAGGGCTACACCTTC
CDR3 protein: CSARGTEGYTF

D gene: TRBD1
J gene: TRBJ1-2
clone size: .
V gene: TRBV28
CDR3 DNA: TGTGCCAGCAGTCCCGCCTGGGGGACAGGGAATACTAACTATGGCTACACCTTC
CDR3 protein: CASSPAWGTGNTNYGYTF

D gene: TRBD1
J gene: TRBJ1-4
clone size: .
V gene: TRBV28
CDR3 DNA: TGTGCCAGCAGTCCGACAGGGACCCGAGGTGAAAAACTGTTTTTT
CDR3 protein: CASSPTGTRGEKLFF

D gene: TRBD1
J gene: TRBJ1-4
clone size: .
V gene: TRBV5-1
CDR3 DNA: TGCGCCAGCAGCGTAGCCGGGACAGGATTTGAAAAACTGTTTTTT
CDR3 protein: CASSVAGTGFEKLFF

D gene: .
J gene: TRBJ1-3
clone size: .
V gene: TRBV27
CDR3 DNA: TGTGCCAGCAGTCCCTATTTAGATGCGTCCTCTGGAAACACCATATATTTT
CDR3 protein: CASSPYLDASSGNTIYF

D gene: .
J gene: TRBJ1-2
clone size: .
V gene: TRBV4-1
CDR3 DNA: TGCGCCAGCAGCCATCTCGGGGGGCGAGGCTATGGCTACACCTTC
CDR3 protein: CASSHLGGRGYGYTF

D gene: TRBD2
J gene: TRBJ2-1
clone size: .
V gene: TRBV11-1
CDR3 DNA: TGTGCCAGCAGAACGGGACTAGCGGGAGACAATGAGCAGTTCTTC
CDR3 protein: CASRTGLAGDNEQFF

D gene: .
J gene: TRBJ2-7
clone size: .
V gene: TRBV9
CDR3 DNA: TGTGCCAGCAGCGTAGATCCGGGCTCCAGCTACGAGCAGTACTTC
CDR3 protein: CASSVDPGSSYEQYF

D gene: .
J gene: TRBJ1-1
clone size: .
V gene: TRBV3-1/TRBV3-2
CDR3 DNA: TGTGCCAGCAGCCATTCTCAGCTCACTGAAGCTTTCTTT
CDR3 protein: CASSHSQLTEAFF

D gene: TRBD2
J gene: TRBJ2-5
clone size: .
V gene: TRBV6-5
CDR3 DNA: TGTGCCAGCAGCGACGCGGGGGGGGTAGAGACCCAGTACTTC
CDR3 protein: CASSDAGGVETQYF

D gene: TRBD2
J gene: TRBJ2-3
clone size: .
V gene: TRBV5-1
CDR3 DNA: TGCGCCAGCAGCTTACTAGCGGGGGGGCCGGGCACAGACACGCAGTATTTT
CDR3 protein: CASSLLAGGPGTDTQYF

D gene: .
J gene: TRBJ2-4
clone size: .
V gene: TRBV19
CDR3 DNA: TGTGCCAGTAGTATATTGGGGGCAAACATTCAGTACTTC
CDR3 protein: CASSILGANIQYF

D gene: .
J gene: TRBJ2-1
clone size: .
V gene: TRBV5-1
CDR3 DNA: TGCGCCAGCAGCTCCGGGGACTTCTACAATGAGCAGTTCTTC
CDR3 protein: CASSSGDFYNEQFF

D gene: .
J gene: TRBJ1-4
clone size: .
V gene: TRBV3-1/TRBV3-2
CDR3 DNA: TGTGCCAGCAGCCAAGATCCCGGGAGCATGAGGGAAAAACTGTTTTTT
CDR3 protein: CASSQDPGSMREKLFF

D gene: .
J gene: TRBJ1-1
clone size: .
V gene: TRBV14
CDR3 DNA: TGTGCCAGCAGCCAACAGGTGATAAACACTGAAGCTTTCTTT
CDR3 protein: CASSQQVINTEAFF

D gene: .
J gene: TRBJ2-7
clone size: .
V gene: TRBV2
CDR3 DNA: TGTGCCAGCAGTAACAGCTACGAGCAGTACTTC
CDR3 protein: CASSNSYEQYF

D gene: TRBD1
J gene: TRBJ1-1
clone size: once
V gene: TRBV2
CDR3 DNA: TGTGCCAGCAGTGCAGGGGGCACTGAAGCTTTCTTT
CDR3 protein: CASSAGGTEAFF

D gene: .
J gene: TRBJ1-5
clone size: .
V gene: TRBV7-2
CDR3 DNA: TGTGCCAGCAGTTCAGGGGTTTATAGCAATCAGCCCCAGCATTTT
CDR3 protein: CASSSGVYSNQPQHF

D gene: TRBD2
J gene: TRBJ2-5
clone size: .
V gene: TRBV4-1
CDR3 DNA: TGCGCCAGCAGCCAAGATCGCGGCGGGAGGTCGCGGGAGACCCAGTACTTC
CDR3 protein: CASSQDRGGRSRETQYF

D gene: TRBD1
J gene: TRBJ1-2
clone size: .
V gene: TRBV27
CDR3 DNA: TGTGCCAGCAGTTTATACAGGGGCGAGGGTGGCTACACCTTC
CDR3 protein: CASSLYRGEGGYTF

D gene: .
J gene: TRBJ1-1
clone size: .
V gene: TRBV11-2
CDR3 DNA: TGTGCCAGCAGCTCGCAAGGCGGTGGGGGGGGAGCTTTCTTT
CDR3 protein: CASSSQGGGGGAFF

D gene: .
J gene: TRBJ1-6
clone size: .
V gene: TRBV3-1/TRBV3-2
CDR3 DNA: TGTGCCAGCAGCGCCCGGGACCTAGGGCTTTCACCCCTCCACTTT
CDR3 protein: CASSARDLGLSPLHF

D gene: .
J gene: TRBJ1-1
clone size: once
V gene: TRBV12-3/TRBV12-4
CDR3 DNA: TGTGCCAGCAGTTACGGACAGACTGAAGCTTTCTTT
CDR3 protein: CASSYGQTEAFF

D gene: .
J gene: TRBJ2-1
clone size: .
V gene: TRBV5-6
CDR3 DNA: TGTGCCAGCAGCTTTCGGGGTGTGCGCGGCTACAATGAGCAGTTCTTC
CDR3 protein: CASSFRGVRGYNEQFF

D gene: .
J gene: TRBJ1-5
clone size: .
V gene: TRBV4-1
CDR3 DNA: TGCGCCAGCAGCCAAGAACCGGCCACCACGGGGGAGCAGCCCCAGCATTTT
CDR3 protein: CASSQEPATTGEQPQHF

D gene: .
J gene: TRBJ2-1
clone size: .
V gene: TRBV18
CDR3 DNA: TGTGCCAGCTCGTCTACCGGGCCAGGGGCCTACAATGAGCAGTTCTTC
CDR3 protein: CASSSTGPGAYNEQFF

D gene: .
J gene: TRBJ2-3
clone size: .
V gene: TRBV2
CDR3 DNA: TGTGCCAGCAGTGAATTAGAAATCCCAGATACGCAGTATTTT
CDR3 protein: CASSELEIPDTQYF

D gene: TRBD1
J gene: TRBJ1-4
clone size: .
V gene: TRBV30
CDR3 DNA: TGTGCCTGGAGGGACAGGTTCGGAGATGAAAAACTGTTTTTT
CDR3 protein: CAWRDRFGDEKLFF

D gene: TRBD1
J gene: TRBJ1-2
clone size: .
V gene: TRBV5-1
CDR3 DNA: TGCGCCAGCAGCTTGGAGGGACAGAACTATGGCTACACCTTC
CDR3 protein: CASSLEGQNYGYTF